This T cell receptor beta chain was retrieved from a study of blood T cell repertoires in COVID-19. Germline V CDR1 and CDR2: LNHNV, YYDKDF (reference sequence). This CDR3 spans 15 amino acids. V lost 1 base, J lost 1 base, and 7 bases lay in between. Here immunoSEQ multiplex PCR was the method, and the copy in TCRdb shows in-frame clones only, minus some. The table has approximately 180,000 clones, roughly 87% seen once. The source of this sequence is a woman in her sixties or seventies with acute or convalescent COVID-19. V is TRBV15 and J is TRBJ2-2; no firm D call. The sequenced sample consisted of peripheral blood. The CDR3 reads CATSRAFRNTGELFF. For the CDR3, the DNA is TGTGCCACCAGCAGAGCGTTCCGGAACACCGGGGAGCTGTTTTTT.